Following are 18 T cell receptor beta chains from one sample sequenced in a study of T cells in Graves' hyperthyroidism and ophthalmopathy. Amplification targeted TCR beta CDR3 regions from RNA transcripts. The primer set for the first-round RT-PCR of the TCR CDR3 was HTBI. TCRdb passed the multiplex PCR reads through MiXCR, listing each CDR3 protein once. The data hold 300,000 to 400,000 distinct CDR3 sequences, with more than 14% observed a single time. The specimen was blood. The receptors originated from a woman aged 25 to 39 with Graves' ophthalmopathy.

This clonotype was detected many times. The CDR3 loop reads CASSFDGDFRRNTIYF. The CDR3, as DNA: TGCGCCAGCAGCTTTGATGGCGATTTCAGGAGAAACACCATATATTTT. The chain is built from TRBV5-1 and TRBJ1-3; unclear D gene. With 2 bases removed from V and 5 bases from J, the gap between germline ends came to 17 bases. Germline CDR1 reads SGHRS; CDR2 reads YFSETQ. The CDR3 is 16 amino acids.

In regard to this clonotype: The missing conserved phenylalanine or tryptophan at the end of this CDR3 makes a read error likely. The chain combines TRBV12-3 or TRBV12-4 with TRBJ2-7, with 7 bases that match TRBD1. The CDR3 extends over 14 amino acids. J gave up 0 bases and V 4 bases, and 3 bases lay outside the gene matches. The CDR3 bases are TGTGCCAGCAGTTCGGACAGGTACTCCTACGAGCAGTACCTC. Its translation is CASSSDRYSYEQYL.

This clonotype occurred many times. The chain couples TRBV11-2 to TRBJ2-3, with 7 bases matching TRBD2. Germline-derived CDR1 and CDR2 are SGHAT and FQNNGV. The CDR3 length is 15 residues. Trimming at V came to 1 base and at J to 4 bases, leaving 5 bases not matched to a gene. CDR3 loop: CASSLGGGMADTQYF. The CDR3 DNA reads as TGTGCCAGCAGCTTAGGGGGGGGGATGGCAGATACGCAGTATTTT.

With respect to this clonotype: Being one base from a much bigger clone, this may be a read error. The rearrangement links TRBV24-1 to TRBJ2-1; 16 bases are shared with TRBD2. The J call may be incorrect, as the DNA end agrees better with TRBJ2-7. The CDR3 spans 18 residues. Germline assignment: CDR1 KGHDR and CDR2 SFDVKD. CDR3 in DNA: TGTGCCACCAGTGACGCGGGACTAGCGGGGGGGCCCTACAATGAGCAGTACTTC. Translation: CATSDAGLAGGPYNEQYF.

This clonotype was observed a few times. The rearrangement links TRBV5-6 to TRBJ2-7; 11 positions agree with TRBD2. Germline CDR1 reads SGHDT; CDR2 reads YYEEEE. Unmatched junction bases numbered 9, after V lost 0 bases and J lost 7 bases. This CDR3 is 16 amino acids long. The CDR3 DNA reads TGTGCCAGCAGCTTGGCTCTAGCGGGGGGCGGGGGAGAGCAGTACTTC. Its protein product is CASSLALAGGGGEQYF.

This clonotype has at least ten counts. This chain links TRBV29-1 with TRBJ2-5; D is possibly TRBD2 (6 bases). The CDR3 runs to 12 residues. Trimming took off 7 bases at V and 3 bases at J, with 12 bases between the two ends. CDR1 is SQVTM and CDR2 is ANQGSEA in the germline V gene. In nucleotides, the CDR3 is TGCAGCGCTAGTCCGGGGGAAGAGACCCAGTACTTC. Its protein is CSASPGEETQYF.

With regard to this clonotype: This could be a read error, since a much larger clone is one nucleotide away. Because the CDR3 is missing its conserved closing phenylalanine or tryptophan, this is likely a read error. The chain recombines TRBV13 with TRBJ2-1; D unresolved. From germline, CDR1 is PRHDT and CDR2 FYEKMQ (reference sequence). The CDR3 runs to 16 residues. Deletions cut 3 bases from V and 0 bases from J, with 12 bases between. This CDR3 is CASSFYRSSSYNEQFS. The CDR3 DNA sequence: TGTGCCAGCAGCTTTTATCGCTCGAGCTCCTACAATGAGCAGTTCTCC.

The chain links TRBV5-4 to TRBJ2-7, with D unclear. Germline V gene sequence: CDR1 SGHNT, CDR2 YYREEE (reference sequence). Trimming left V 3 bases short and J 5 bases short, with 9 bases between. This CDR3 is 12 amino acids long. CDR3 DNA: TGTGCCAGCAGCTCCCCTAACGACGAGCAGTACTTC. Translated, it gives CASSSPNDEQYF.

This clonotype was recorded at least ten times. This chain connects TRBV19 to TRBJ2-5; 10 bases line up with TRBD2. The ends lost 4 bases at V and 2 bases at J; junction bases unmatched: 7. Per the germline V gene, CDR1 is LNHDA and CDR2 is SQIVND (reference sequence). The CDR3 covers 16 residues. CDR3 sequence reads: CASSTELAGRQETQYF. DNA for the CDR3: TGTGCCAGTAGTACCGAACTAGCGGGGAGACAAGAGACCCAGTACTTC.

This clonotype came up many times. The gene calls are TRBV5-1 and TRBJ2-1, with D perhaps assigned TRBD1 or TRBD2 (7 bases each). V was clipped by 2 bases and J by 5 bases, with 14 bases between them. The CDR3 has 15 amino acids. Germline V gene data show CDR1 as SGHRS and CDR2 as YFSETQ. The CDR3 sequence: CASSLKPGGDNEQFF. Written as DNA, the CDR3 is TGCGCCAGCAGCTTAAAGCCAGGGGGGGACAATGAGCAGTTCTTC.

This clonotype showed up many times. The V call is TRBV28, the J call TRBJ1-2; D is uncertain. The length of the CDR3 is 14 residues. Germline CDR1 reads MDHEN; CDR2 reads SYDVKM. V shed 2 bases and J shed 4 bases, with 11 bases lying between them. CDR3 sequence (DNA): TGTGCCAGCAGTTTAGGGGATCCTCCCTATGGCTACACCTTC. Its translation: CASSLGDPPYGYTF.

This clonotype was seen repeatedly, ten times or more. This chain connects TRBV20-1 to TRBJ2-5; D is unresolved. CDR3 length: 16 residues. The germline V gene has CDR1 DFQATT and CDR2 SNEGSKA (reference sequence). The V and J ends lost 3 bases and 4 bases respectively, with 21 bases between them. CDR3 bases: TGCAGTGCTAGCACGACCGCTAGTGTAGTGGCAGAGACCCAGTACTTC. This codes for CSASTTASVVAETQYF.

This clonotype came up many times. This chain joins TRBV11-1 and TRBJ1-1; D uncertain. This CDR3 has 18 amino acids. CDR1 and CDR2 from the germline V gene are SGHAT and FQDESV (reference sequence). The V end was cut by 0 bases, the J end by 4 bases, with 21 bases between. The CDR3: CASSLATWGRSWSTEAFF. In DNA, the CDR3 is TGTGCCAGCAGCTTAGCGACCTGGGGAAGGTCGTGGAGCACTGAAGCTTTCTTT.

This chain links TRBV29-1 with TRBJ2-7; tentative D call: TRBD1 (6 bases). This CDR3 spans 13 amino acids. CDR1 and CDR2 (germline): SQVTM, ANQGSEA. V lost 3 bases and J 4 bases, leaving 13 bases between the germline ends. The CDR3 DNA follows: TGCAGCGTTGATACAGGGCTCGGTTACGAGCAGTACTTC. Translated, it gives CSVDTGLGYEQYF.

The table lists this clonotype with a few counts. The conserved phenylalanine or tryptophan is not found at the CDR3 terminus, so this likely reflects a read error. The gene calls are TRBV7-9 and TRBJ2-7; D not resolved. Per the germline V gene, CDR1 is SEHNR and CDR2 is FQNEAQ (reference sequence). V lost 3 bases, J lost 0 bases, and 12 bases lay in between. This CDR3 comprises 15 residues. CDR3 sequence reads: CASSFSRISSYEQYL. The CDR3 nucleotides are TGTGCCAGCAGCTTTTCCAGGATAAGCTCCTACGAGCAGTACCTC.

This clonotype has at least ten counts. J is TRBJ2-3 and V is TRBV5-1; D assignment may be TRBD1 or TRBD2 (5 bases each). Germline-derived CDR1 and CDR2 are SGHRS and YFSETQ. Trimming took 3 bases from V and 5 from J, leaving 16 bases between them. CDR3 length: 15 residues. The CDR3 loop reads CASSYRDPGGDTQYF. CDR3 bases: TGCGCCAGCAGCTACCGGGACCCCGGAGGAGATACGCAGTATTTT.

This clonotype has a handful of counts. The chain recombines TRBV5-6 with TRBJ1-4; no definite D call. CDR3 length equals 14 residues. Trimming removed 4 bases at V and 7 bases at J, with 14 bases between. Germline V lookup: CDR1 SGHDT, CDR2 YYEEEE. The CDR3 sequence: CASSRIESVEKLFF. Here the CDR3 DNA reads TGTGCCAGCAGCCGTATTGAATCGGTTGAAAAACTGTTTTTT.

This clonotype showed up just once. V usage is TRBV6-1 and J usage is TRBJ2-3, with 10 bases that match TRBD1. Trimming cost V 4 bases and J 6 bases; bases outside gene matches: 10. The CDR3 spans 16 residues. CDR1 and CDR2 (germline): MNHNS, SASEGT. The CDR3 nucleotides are TGTGCCAGCAGTGCCGAAATCGGGACAGGGGCGGATACGCAGTATTTT. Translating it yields CASSAEIGTGADTQYF.